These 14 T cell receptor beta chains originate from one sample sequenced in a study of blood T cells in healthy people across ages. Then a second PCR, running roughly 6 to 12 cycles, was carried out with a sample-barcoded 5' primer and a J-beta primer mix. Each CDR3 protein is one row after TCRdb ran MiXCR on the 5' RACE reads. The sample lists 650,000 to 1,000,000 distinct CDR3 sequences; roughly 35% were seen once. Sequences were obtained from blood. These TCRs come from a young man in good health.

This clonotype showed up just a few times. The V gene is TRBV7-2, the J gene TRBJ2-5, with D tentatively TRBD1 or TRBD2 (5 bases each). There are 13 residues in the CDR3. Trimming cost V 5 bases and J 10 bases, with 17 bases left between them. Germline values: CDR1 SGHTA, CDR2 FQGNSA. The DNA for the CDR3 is TGTGCCAGCAGCACGGGACCCCAACGGGACCAGTACTTC. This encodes CASSTGPQRDQYF.

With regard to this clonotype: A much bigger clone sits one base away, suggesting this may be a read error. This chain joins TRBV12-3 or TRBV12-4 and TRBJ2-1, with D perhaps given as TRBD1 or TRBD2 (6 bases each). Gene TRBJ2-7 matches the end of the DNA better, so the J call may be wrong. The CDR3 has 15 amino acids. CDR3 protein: CASSPLGGPYNEQYF. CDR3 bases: TGTGCCAGCAGTCCCTTAGGGGGGCCATACAATGAGCAGTACTTC.

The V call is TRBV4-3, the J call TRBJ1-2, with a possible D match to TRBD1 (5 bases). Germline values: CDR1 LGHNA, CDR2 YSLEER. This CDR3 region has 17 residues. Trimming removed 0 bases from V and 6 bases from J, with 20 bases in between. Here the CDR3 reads CASSQEAGTDFWNGYTF. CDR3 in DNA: TGCGCCAGCAGCCAAGAGGCTGGGACCGATTTTTGGAATGGCTACACCTTC.

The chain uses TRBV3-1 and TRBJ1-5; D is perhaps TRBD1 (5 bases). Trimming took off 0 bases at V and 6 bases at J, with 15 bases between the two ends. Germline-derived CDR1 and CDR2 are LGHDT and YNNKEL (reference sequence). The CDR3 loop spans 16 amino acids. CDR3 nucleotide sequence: TGTGCCAGCAGCCAAGATCCAGGGTCGGGCATTCAGCCCCAGCATTTT. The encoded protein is CASSQDPGSGIQPQHF.

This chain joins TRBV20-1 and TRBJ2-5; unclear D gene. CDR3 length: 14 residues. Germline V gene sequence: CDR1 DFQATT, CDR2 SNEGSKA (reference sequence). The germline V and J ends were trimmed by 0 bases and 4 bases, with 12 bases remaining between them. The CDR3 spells CSARDLVGLETQYF. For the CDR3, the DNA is TGCAGTGCTAGAGATTTGGTAGGGTTAGAGACCCAGTACTTC.

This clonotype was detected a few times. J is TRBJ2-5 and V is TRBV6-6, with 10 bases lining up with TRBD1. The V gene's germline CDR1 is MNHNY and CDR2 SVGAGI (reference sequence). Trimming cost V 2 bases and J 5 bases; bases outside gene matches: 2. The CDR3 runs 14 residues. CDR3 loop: CASSYGTGVETQYF. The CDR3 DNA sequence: TGTGCCAGCAGTTACGGGACAGGGGTGGAGACCCAGTACTTC.

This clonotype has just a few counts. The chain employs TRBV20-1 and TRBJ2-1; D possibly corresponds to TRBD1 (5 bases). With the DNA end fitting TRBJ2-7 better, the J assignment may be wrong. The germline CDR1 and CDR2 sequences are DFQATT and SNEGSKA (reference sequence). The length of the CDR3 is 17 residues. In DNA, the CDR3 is TGCAGTGCTAGTGATTTGTGGCCGCAGGGATCGAACAATGAGCAGTACTTC. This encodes CSASDLWPQGSNNEQYF.

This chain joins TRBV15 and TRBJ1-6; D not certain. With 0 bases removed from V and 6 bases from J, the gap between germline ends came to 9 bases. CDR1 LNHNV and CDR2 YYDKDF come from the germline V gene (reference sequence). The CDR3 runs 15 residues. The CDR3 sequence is CATSRDGPFNSPLHF. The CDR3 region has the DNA TGTGCCACCAGCAGAGATGGGCCCTTTAATTCACCCCTCCACTTT.

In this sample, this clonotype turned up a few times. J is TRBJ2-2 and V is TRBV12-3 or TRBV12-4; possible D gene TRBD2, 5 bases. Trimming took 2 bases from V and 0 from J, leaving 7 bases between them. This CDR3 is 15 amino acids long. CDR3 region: CASSLNGANTGELFF. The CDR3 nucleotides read TGTGCCAGCAGTTTAAACGGGGCGAACACCGGGGAGCTGTTTTTT.

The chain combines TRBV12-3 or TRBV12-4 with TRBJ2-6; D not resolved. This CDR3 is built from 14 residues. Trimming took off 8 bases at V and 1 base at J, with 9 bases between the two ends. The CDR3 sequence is CASLSGSGANVLTF. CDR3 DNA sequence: TGTGCCAGCCTGTCTGGTTCTGGGGCCAACGTCCTGACTTTC.

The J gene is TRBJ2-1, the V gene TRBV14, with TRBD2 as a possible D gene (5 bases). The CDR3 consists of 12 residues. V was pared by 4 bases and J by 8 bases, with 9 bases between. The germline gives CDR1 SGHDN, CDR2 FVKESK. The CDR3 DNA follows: TGTGCCAGCAGCCGAGAGGGCGATGAGCAGTTCTTC. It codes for CASSREGDEQFF.

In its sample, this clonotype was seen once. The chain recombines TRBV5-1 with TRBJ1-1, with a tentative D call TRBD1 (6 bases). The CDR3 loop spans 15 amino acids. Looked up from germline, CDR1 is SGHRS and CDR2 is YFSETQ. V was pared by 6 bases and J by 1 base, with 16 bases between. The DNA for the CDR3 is TGCGCCAGCAACGTCACGGGACATTGGAACACTGAAGCTTTCTTT. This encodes CASNVTGHWNTEAFF. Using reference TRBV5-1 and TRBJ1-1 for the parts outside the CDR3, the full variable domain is KAGVTQTPRYLIKTRGQQVTLSCSPISGHRSVSWYQQTPGQGLQFLFEYFSETQRNKGNFPGRFSGRQFSNSRSEMNVSTLELGDSALYLCASNVTGHWNTEAFFGQGTRLTVV.

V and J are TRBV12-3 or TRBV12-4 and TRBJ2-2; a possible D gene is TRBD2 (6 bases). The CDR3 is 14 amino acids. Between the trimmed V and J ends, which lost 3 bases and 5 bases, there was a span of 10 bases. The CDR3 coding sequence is TGTGCCAGCAGTTTTGGGGGGATTACCGGGGAGCTGTTTTTT. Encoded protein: CASSFGGITGELFF.

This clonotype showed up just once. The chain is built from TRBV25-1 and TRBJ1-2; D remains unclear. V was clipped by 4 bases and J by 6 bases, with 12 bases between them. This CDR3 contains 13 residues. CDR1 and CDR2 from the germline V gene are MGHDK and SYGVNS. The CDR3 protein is CASSAEVPHGYTF. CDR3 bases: TGTGCCAGCAGTGCAGAGGTGCCCCATGGCTACACCTTC.